The 5 T cell receptor beta chains below were found in one sample sequenced in a study of T cell responses to AZD1222 COVID-19 vaccine (dated by TCRdb to the early 2020s). The time point label, read with the paper, signifies: baseline before first vaccination. The library was obtained by the immunoSEQ multiplex PCR assay. Drawn from immuneACCESS, this table holds only the in-frame rearrangements with V and J called that TCRdb kept. Clones are partly lost; checked studies trace under half to an unresolved V gene and leave the rest unexplained. Here the sample has some 50,000 clones; 86% occur a single time. The ten largest make up 16% of the sample. The starting material was peripheral blood, obtained on day 0 of AZD1222 vaccination. The receptors originated from an adult in good health.

This rearrangement joins TRBV5-4 to TRBJ1-1, with 9 bases lining up with TRBD1. Per germline, CDR1 SGHNT and CDR2 YYREEE (reference sequence). Trimming at V came to 3 bases and at J to 5 bases, leaving 8 bases not matched to a gene. The CDR3 extends over 15 amino acids. The CDR3 DNA reads TGTGCCAGCAGCTCCCGACAGGGGGATGGGACTGAAGCTTTCTTT. Amino acids: CASSSRQGDGTEAFF.

This chain uses TRBV2 with TRBJ1-1; D may be TRBD1 (6 bases). This CDR3 spans 16 amino acids. Germline assignment: CDR1 SNHLY and CDR2 FYNNEI. Trimming cost V 8 bases and J 11 bases, with 30 bases left between them. CDR3 nucleotide sequence: TGTGCCAGCGAAGGGGGTTTTCGGGACGACGGGGCGCACGCTTTCTTT. It specifies CASEGGFRDDGAHAFF.

The chain employs TRBV6-5 and TRBJ1-3; D is ambiguous. Germline CDR1 reads MNHEY; CDR2 reads SVGAGI. The V gene lost 6 bases and the J gene lost 1 base, with 10 bases spanning the gap. The CDR3 is made up of 14 amino acids. The CDR3 DNA is TGTGCCAGCAGGAGGGAGGGTTCTGGAAACACCATATATTTT. Translating gives CASRREGSGNTIYF.

The V and J genes are TRBV7-2 and TRBJ2-7; 9 bases are shared with TRBD2. V shed 5 bases and J 5 bases; nucleotides not matched to a gene: 7. The CDR3 runs to 14 residues. Germline CDR1 and CDR2: SGHTA and FQGNSA. In nucleotides, the CDR3 is TGTGCCAGCAGCGTTAGCGGGAGTGGAAACGAGCAGTACTTC. This gives the protein CASSVSGSGNEQYF.

This clone was detected only a few times. The gene calls are TRBV2 and TRBJ2-6; D gene uncertain. The CDR3 covers 15 residues. Looked up from germline, CDR1 is SNHLY and CDR2 is FYNNEI. Trimming took 2 bases from V and 0 from J, leaving 5 bases between them. The CDR3 nucleotides read TGTGCCAGCAGTGAAAATTACTCTGGGGCCAACGTCCTGACTTTC. This encodes CASSENYSGANVLTF.